The following is a T cell receptor beta chain sequence with its context. The data were obtained in a study of T cell changes during pregnancy in multiple sclerosis. The CDR3 covers 15 residues. Trimming cost V 5 bases and J 10 bases, with 23 bases left between them. CDR1 is SEHNR and CDR2 is FQNEAQ in the germline V gene (reference sequence). Repertoires were generated with immunoSEQ multiplex PCR, while TCRdb's copy carries only in-frame clones and drops some. Among around 66,000 clones listed, 91% were seen once. The chain combines TRBV7-9 with TRBJ1-1, with D possibly matching TRBD1 (5 bases). The sequenced sample was peripheral blood, obtained in the third trimester of pregnancy. This sequence originates from a female donor in good health, enrolled as a control in a pregnancy study. The CDR3 region is CASSPPFGFQGAAFF. CDR3 nucleotide sequence: TGTGCCAGCAGCCCTCCGTTTGGTTTCCAGGGTGCAGCTTTCTTT.